This TCR beta chain was documented in a study of PD-1 blockade in classical Hodgkin lymphoma (dated by TCRdb to 2020 to 2022). Regarding the complete study: To define a peripheral blood immune signature of response to PD-1 blockade in classical Hodgkin lymphoma, the study combined TCR beta sequencing with CyTOF.

The full study reports these points: Baseline TCR diversity was reported as lower in newly diagnosed patients than in healthy donors, and lower still in relapsed/refractory patients. The study was limited to a single clinical trial cohort, and causes of repertoire differences, possibly disease activity or prior therapy, remained undefined.

Concerning this clone: Its target antigen remains unknown. A junction boundary mismatches the germline segment, possibly from a read error.

In the paper's terms, the time point label means: newly diagnosed, previously untreated cHL patient sample. CD4+ T cells were purified from thawed PBMCs by magnetic negative selection with a Miltenyi CD4+ T cell isolation kit. As a comparison group for the relapsed/refractory trial patients, PBMCs were sequenced from patients with newly diagnosed, previously untreated classical Hodgkin lymphoma. Peripheral blood was collected in 8 mL Vacutainer Cell Preparation Tubes, from which PBMCs were isolated by centrifugation and then cryopreserved. Purified CD4+ and CD8+ fractions were generated only in cases for which an additional PBMC sample was available. Magnetically labelled cells were removed on LS columns in a quadroMACS separator, and the flow-through was collected as the purified fraction. Taken from cysteine to phenylalanine, the CDR3 has 13 residues. CDR3 DNA only is kept here, 39 bases in frame from base 1. Via the germline V gene, CDR1 is MNHNS and CDR2 SASEGT.

The Qiagen DNeasy kit was used to extract genomic DNA both from unsorted PBMCs and from the negatively selected CD4+ and CD8+ fractions. TCR beta CDR3 regions were amplified by immunoSEQ multiplex PCR using primers annealing to V and J segments. Amplification bias was minimized using a synthetic immune receptor repertoire, and residual bias was removed computationally after sequencing. The original pipeline was this. Custom Python scripts were used to quantify repertoire diversity as the Shannon entropy index. Unsorted, CD4+ and CD8+ repertoires were analyzed separately, except for combined analyses in which CD4+ and CD8+ sequences were merged in silico. TCRdb provides this immuneACCESS table in a form limited to in-frame rearrangements. Some clones are lacking; in checked studies, under half of them reflect an unresolved V gene, and why the rest are absent is not known. D and trimming come from the DNA, and the V and J calls and clone size come from that table. In this sample the table shows more than 15,000 clones, roughly 90% of which occur a single time. The ten largest clonotypes hold approximately 0.51% of the sample.

The receptor was isolated from a human donor with classical Hodgkin lymphoma. Recombination linked TRBV6-1 to TRBJ2-3; TRBD2 agrees with 9 junctional bases. The sample was CD4+ T cells from blood. The bases are TGTGCCAGCAGTGATGGGGCTAGCGGGAATCCCATTTTT. It codes for CASSDGASGNPIF.